Listed here are 11 T cell receptor beta chains from one sample, sequenced in a study of blood T cell repertoires in COVID-19 (dated by TCRdb to about 2020). The protocol used for the library was the immunoSEQ multiplex PCR assay. TCRdb stores this immuneACCESS table with in-frame sequences only. Part of the clones is absent; in the studies checked, under half of the shortfall reflects unresolved V genes, and no reason is known for the rest. Recorded for this sample are 300,000 to 350,000 clones; around 90% of them occurred a single time. Approximately 9.4% of the sample rests with the top ten. Sequencing input: peripheral blood. The receptors were sampled from a man aged 30 to 45 with COVID-19, enrolled during active disease.

This clone was recorded once. CDR3 DNA: TGTGCCAGCAGTTACTCTGGTACAGGGTGGACCGGGGAGCTGTTTTTT. As protein: CASSYSGTGWTGELFF. The V and J genes are TRBV6-5 and TRBJ2-2; tentative D call: TRBD1 (6 bases). The CDR3 is 16 amino acids. Germline CDR1 MNHEY, CDR2 SVGAGI. The V gene lost 0 bases and the J gene lost 5 bases, with 13 bases spanning the gap.

The chain carries TRBV4-1 and TRBJ1-5; TRBD1 aligns across 8 bases. Germline CDR1 and CDR2: MGHRA and YSYEKL. J was trimmed by 8 bases and V by 1 base; bases with no gene match: 7. CDR3 size: 15 residues. CDR3 bases: TGCGCCAGCAGCCAAGGAGACAGGGGACCTGAGCCCCAGCATTTT. Its protein product is CASSQGDRGPEPQHF.

V is TRBV11-2 and J is TRBJ2-3; 14 bases align to TRBD2. From germline, CDR1 is SGHAT and CDR2 FQNNGV. This CDR3 comprises 19 residues. J was trimmed by 0 bases and V by 4 bases; bases with no gene match: 9. Here the CDR3 DNA reads TGTGCCAGCAGCTCCGGACTAGCGGGGGGACTTACTAGCACAGATACGCAGTATTTT. This encodes CASSSGLAGGLTSTDTQYF.

About this clone: Other DNA sequences in this sample translate to the same CDR3. V gene TRBV18 combines with J gene TRBJ2-7, with TRBD1 identical over 7 bases. Germline trimming cut 4 bases from V and 5 bases from J; bases unmatched to any gene: 5. The CDR3 runs to 13 residues. Germline V gives CDR1 KGHSH, CDR2 LQKENI. The CDR3 nucleotides read TGTGCCAGCTCACGCACAGGGGCCGACGAGCAGTACTTC. Translating gives CASSRTGADEQYF. The complete variable domain, with remaining parts taken from reference TRBV18 and TRBJ2-7, reads NAGVMQNPRHLVRRRGQEARLRCSPMKGHSHVYWYRQLPEEGLKFMVYLQKENIIDESGMPKERFSAEFPKEGPSILRIQQVVRGDSAAYFCASSRTGADEQYFGPGTRLTVT.

The V and J genes are TRBV19 and TRBJ2-5, with 9 bases identical to TRBD2. Per germline, CDR1 LNHDA and CDR2 SQIVND (reference sequence). Trimming removed 5 bases from V and 5 bases from J; junction bases left unmatched: 9. This CDR3 spans 15 amino acids. CDR3 sequence reads: CASSQSREGLETQYF. The CDR3 DNA is TGTGCCAGTAGTCAATCGCGGGAGGGCCTGGAGACCCAGTACTTC.

J is TRBJ2-3 and V is TRBV18; D is unclear. CDR1 and CDR2 from the germline V gene are KGHSH and LQKENI. The CDR3 consists of 12 residues. With 8 bases removed from V and 0 bases from J, the gap between germline ends came to 6 bases. CDR3 nucleotides: TGTGCCAGCCCCCCTAGCACAGATACGCAGTATTTT. Translating gives CASPPSTDTQYF. Looking up the rest from reference TRBV18 and TRBJ2-3 gives the full variable domain: NAGVMQNPRHLVRRRGQEARLRCSPMKGHSHVYWYRQLPEEGLKFMVYLQKENIIDESGMPKERFSAEFPKEGPSILRIQQVVRGDSAAYFCASPPSTDTQYFGPGTRLTVL.

The chain has TRBV7-6 and TRBJ2-1; 7 bases fit TRBD1. V was pared by 4 bases and J by 4 bases, with 4 bases of the junction left unmatched. Per the germline V gene, CDR1 is SGHVS and CDR2 is FNYEAQ. The CDR3 is 14 residues long. CDR3 region: CASSSWTGYNEQFF. CDR3 coding DNA: TGTGCCAGCAGCTCTTGGACAGGTTACAATGAGCAGTTCTTC.

The CDR3 here is CASTPRGGGYTDTQYF. In DNA, the CDR3 is TGTGCCAGCACCCCACGGGGGGGAGGGTACACAGATACGCAGTATTTT. The gene calls are TRBV11-2 and TRBJ2-3; 8 nucleotides agree with TRBD2. The CDR3 has 16 residues. The germline gives CDR1 SGHAT, CDR2 FQNNGV. With 7 bases clipped from V and 2 bases from J, the junction kept 11 bases outside the gene matches.

The chain carries TRBV19 and TRBJ2-5; TRBD2 matches 9 bases. The CDR3 has 16 amino acids. V lost 6 bases, J lost 4 bases, and 12 bases stayed unmatched. Germline CDR1 and CDR2: LNHDA and SQIVND (reference sequence). CDR3 amino acids: CASSTRTSGSPETQYF. The CDR3 DNA sequence: TGTGCCAGTAGCACCCGAACTAGCGGGTCGCCAGAGACCCAGTACTTC.

The chain employs TRBV3-1 (or the pseudogene TRBV3-2) and TRBJ2-1; D is perhaps TRBD2 (6 bases). CDR3 size: 14 residues. Trimming shortened V by 0 bases and J by 10 bases, and 13 bases separated the two germline ends. Looked up from germline, CDR1 is LGHDT and CDR2 is YNNKEL (reference sequence). CDR3: CASSQERRVGEQFF. The CDR3 DNA reads TGTGCCAGCAGCCAAGAACGGAGGGTCGGGGAGCAGTTCTTC.

J is TRBJ1-1 and V is TRBV4-2; D is uncertain. V was pared by 6 bases and J by 0 bases, with 11 bases between. CDR1 is LGHNA and CDR2 is YNFKEQ in the germline V gene. The CDR3 consists of 14 residues. The CDR3: CASSLDGVNTEAFF. CDR3 coding DNA: TGTGCCAGCAGTCTCGATGGAGTGAACACTGAAGCTTTCTTT.